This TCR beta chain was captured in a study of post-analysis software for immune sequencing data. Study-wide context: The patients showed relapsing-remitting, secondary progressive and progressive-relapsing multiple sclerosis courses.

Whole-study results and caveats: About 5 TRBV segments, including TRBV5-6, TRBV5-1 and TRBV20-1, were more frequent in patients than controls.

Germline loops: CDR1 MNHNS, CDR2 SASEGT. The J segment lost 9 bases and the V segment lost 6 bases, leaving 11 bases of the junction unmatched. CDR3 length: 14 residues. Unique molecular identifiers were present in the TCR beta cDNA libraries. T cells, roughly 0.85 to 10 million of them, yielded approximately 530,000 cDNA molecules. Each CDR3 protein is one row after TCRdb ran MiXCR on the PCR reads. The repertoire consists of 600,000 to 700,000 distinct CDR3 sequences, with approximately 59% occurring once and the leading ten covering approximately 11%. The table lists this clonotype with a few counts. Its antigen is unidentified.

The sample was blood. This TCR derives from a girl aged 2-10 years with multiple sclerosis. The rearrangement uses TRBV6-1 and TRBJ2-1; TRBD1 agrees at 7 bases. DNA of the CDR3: TGTGCCAGCAGCGACCCCCAAACAGGGGTTGAGCAGTTCTTC. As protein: CASSDPQTGVEQFF.